This TCR beta chain was sequenced for a study of blood T cell repertoires in COVID-19. Looking at the study overall: The United States, Italy and Spain supplied acute and convalescent COVID-19 samples. T cells, B-cell-depleted T cells, or PBMCs supplied cDNA or gDNA.

Losses at the gene ends were 1 base for V and 4 bases for J; bases not matched to a gene: 5. Germline loops: CDR1 SEHNR, CDR2 FQNEAQ (reference sequence). There are 15 residues in the CDR3. In the original processing: Reference gene primer amplification gave nucleated cell count estimates. Here immunoSEQ multiplex PCR was the method, and the copy in TCRdb shows in-frame clones only, minus some. Clone size and the V and J calls come from that table; the DNA yielded D and trimming. The top ten hold 9.7% of the sample, which has 200,000 to 250,000 clones, roughly 88% seen once. The sequence derives from a man between 50 and 59 years old with active or convalescent COVID-19. The chain combines TRBV7-9 with TRBJ2-3; TRBD2 aligns across 7 bases. Specimen: peripheral blood. This CDR3 reads CASSLGAGAADTQYF. DNA for the CDR3: TGTGCCAGCAGCTTAGGTGCGGGAGCGGCAGATACGCAGTATTTT.